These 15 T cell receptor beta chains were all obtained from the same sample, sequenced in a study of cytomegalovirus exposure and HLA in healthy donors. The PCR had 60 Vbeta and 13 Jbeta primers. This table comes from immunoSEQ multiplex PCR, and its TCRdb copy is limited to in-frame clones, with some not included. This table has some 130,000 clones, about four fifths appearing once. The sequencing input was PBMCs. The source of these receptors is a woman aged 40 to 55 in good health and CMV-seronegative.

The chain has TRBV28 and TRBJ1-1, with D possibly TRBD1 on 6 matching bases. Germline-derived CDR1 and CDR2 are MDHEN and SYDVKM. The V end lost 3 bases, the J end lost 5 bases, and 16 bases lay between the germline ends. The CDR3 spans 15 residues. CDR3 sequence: CASSFTGSSTTEAFF. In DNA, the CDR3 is TGTGCCAGCAGTTTTACAGGGAGCTCGACGACTGAAGCTTTCTTT.

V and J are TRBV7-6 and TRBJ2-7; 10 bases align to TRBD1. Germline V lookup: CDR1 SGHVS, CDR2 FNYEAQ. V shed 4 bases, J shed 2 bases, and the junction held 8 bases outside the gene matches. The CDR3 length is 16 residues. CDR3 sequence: CASSSLGGTGAYEQYF. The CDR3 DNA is TGTGCCAGCAGCTCGTTGGGGGGGACAGGGGCCTACGAGCAGTACTTC.

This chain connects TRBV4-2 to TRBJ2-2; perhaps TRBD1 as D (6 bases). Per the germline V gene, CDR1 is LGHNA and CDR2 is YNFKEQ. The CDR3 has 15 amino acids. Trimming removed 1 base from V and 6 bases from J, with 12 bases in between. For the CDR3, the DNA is TGTGCCAGCAGCCAAGGTACAGGGTATTCCGGGGAGCTGTTTTTT. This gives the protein CASSQGTGYSGELFF.

The CDR3 DNA reads as TGTGCCAGCAGTCCGGACAGGCCCTGGTATAATTATGGCTACACCTTC. This codes for CASSPDRPWYNYGYTF. J is TRBJ1-2 and V is TRBV2; TRBD1 agrees at 7 bases. This CDR3 comprises 16 residues. Germline assignment: CDR1 SNHLY and CDR2 FYNNEI. V trimming: 5 bases; J trimming: 5 bases; junction bases outside the gene matches: 14.

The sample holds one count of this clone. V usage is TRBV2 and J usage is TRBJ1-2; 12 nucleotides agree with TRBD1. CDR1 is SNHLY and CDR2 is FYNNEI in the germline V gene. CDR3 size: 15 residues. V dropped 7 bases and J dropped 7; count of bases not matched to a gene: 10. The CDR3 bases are TGTGCCAGCATTTTACCGGGACAGGGGGCAGTTGGCTACACCTTC. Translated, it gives CASILPGQGAVGYTF.

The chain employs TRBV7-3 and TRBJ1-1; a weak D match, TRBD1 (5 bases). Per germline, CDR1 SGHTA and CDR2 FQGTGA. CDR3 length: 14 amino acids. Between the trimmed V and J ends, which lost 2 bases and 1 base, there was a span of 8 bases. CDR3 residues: CASSLGHANTEAFF. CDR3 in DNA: TGTGCCAGCAGCTTAGGACACGCGAACACTGAAGCTTTCTTT.

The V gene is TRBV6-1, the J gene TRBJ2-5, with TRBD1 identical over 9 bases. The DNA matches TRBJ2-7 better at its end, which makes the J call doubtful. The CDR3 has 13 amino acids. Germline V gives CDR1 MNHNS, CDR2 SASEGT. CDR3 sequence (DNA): TGTGCCATCGCGGGACAGGGTTCCTACGAGCAGTACTTC. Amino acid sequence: CAIAGQGSYEQYF.

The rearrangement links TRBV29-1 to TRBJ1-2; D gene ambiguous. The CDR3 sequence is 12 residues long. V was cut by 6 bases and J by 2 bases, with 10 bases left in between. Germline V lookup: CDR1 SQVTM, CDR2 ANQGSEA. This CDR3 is CSVGQRNYGYTF. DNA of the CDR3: TGCAGCGTCGGCCAGCGGAACTATGGCTACACCTTC.

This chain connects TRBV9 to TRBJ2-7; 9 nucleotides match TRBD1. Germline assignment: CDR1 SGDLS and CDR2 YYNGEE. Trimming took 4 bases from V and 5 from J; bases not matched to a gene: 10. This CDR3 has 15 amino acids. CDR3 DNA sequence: TGTGCCAGCAGCATAGGGACAGGGCTAGGCGACGAGCAGTACTTC. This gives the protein CASSIGTGLGDEQYF.

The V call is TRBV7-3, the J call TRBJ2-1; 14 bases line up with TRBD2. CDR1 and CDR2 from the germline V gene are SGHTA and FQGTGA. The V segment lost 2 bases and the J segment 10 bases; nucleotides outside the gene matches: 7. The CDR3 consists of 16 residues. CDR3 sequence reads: CASSLFGTSGSGEQFF. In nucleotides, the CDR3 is TGTGCCAGCAGCTTATTCGGGACTAGCGGGAGTGGGGAGCAGTTCTTC.

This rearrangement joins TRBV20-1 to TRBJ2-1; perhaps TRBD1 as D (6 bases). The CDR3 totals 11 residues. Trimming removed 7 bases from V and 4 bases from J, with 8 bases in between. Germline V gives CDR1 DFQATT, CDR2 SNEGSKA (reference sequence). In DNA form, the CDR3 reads TGCAGTGGGGGGCGGTACAATGAGCAGTTCTTC. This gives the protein CSGGRYNEQFF.

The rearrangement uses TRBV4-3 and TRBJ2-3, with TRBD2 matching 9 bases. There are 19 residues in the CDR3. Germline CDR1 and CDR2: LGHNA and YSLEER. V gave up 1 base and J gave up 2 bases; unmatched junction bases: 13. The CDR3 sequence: CASSQVALAGSPLTDTQYF. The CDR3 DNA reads TGCGCCAGCAGCCAAGTGGCCCTAGCGGGGAGCCCCCTCACAGATACGCAGTATTTT.

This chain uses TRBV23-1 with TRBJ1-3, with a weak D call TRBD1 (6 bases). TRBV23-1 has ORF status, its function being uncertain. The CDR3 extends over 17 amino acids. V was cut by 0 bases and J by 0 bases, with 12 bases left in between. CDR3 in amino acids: CASSQSSDRTSGNTIYF. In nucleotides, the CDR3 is TGCGCCAGCAGTCAATCTTCCGACAGGACCTCTGGAAACACCATATATTTT.

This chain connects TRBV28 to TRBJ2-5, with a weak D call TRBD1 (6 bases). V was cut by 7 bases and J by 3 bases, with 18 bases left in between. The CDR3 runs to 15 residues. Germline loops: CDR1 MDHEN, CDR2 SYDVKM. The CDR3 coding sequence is TGTGCCAGCACCCCAAATGGCAGGGGTAAAGAGACCCAGTACTTC. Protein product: CASTPNGRGKETQYF. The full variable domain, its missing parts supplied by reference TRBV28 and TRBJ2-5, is DVKVTQSSRYLVKRTGEKVFLECVQDMDHENMFWYRQDPGLGLRLIYFSYDVKMKEKGDIPEGYSVSREKKERFSLILESASTNQTSMYLCASTPNGRGKETQYFGPGTRLLVL.

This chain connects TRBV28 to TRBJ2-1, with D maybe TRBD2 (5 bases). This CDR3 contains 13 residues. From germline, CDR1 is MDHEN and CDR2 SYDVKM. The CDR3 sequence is CGCRGLSYNEQFF. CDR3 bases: TGTGGGTGTCGCGGGTTATCCTACAATGAGCAGTTCTTC.